A single sample is the source of the 9 T cell receptor beta chains below, sequenced in a study of T-cell reconstitution after alpha-beta-depleted transplantation in children. Unique molecular identifiers tagged the TCRbeta library. Using its own MiXCR run on the PCR reads, TCRdb lists one record per CDR3 protein. The data show fewer than 550,000 distinct CDR3 sequences, with 11% seen just once and roughly 15% held by the top ten. The sample in question was PBMCs, mostly from graft donor cells, obtained 180 days after TCRalphabeta/CD19-depleted stem cell transplant. The receptors derive from a female patient aged 2-9 years who had a stem cell transplant for aplastic anemia, so the T cells may come from the graft donor.

V is TRBV20-1 and J is TRBJ1-5; 8 nucleotides line up with TRBD1. This CDR3 spans 15 amino acids. J was trimmed by 6 bases and V by 3 bases; bases with no gene match: 10. Germline CDR1 DFQATT, CDR2 SNEGSKA (reference sequence). The CDR3 reads CSASENRGSGQPQHF. As DNA, the CDR3 is TGCAGTGCTAGCGAAAACAGGGGGTCCGGTCAGCCCCAGCATTTT.

In this sample, this clonotype turned up a few times. The chain links TRBV19 to TRBJ2-1; 15 bases match TRBD2. Germline V gene sequence: CDR1 LNHDA, CDR2 SQIVND (reference sequence). The CDR3 runs to 19 residues. After removal of 2 bases from V and 1 base from J, the junction contained 6 bases not matched to a gene. The CDR3 DNA reads as TGTGCCAGTAGTATAATGGGACTAGCGGGAGGCCAATCCTACAATGAGCAGTTCTTC. It codes for CASSIMGLAGGQSYNEQFF.

This clonotype came up many times. This chain connects TRBV10-1 to TRBJ2-1; 11 nucleotides agree with TRBD1. Trimming removed 0 bases from V and 2 bases from J; junction bases left unmatched: 3. Germline-derived CDR1 and CDR2 are WNHNN and SYGVQD (reference sequence). The length of the CDR3 is 17 residues. CDR3 sequence: CASSESGTGGTYNEQFF. The CDR3 region has the DNA TGCGCCAGCAGTGAGTCGGGGACAGGGGGAACCTACAATGAGCAGTTCTTC.

This clonotype was detected a few times. The genes are TRBV3-1 and TRBJ2-7; no firm D call. V was trimmed by 11 bases and J by 2 bases, leaving 22 bases between them. The V gene's germline CDR1 is LGHDT and CDR2 YNNKEL (reference sequence). The CDR3 spans 15 residues. The CDR3: CASSKEVGPTYEQYF. The CDR3 nucleotides read TGTGCCTCCAGCAAAGAGGTAGGACCCACCTACGAGCAGTACTTC.

This rearrangement joins TRBV20-1 to TRBJ2-5; 7 nucleotides agree with TRBD1. CDR1 is DFQATT, CDR2 SNEGSKA, per germline (reference sequence). The CDR3 spans 14 residues. With V trimmed by 5 bases and J by 2 bases, 8 bases remained unmatched. The CDR3 region has the DNA TGCAGTGCTTCGAGGACAGGCACTCAAGAGACCCAGTACTTC. It yields the protein CSASRTGTQETQYF.

This clonotype showed up many times. The chain couples TRBV2 to TRBJ2-5, with D perhaps being TRBD1 or TRBD2 (5 bases each). V gave up 7 bases and J gave up 3 bases, with 18 bases separating them. The CDR3 is 15 amino acids. Germline CDR1 reads SNHLY; CDR2 reads FYNNEI. The CDR3 DNA sequence: TGTGCCAGCAAGTGGGCCCCCGGGGCCGAAGAGACCCAGTACTTC. It encodes CASKWAPGAEETQYF.

The gene calls are TRBV15 and TRBJ1-3; D not certain. V lost 2 bases to trimming and J lost 4 bases, with 15 bases between them. Germline CDR1 and CDR2: LNHNV and YYDKDF (reference sequence). The CDR3 extends over 16 amino acids. In nucleotides, the CDR3 is TGTGCCACCAGCAGACCCCATGTGGACGGCGGAAACACCATATATTTT. Protein: CATSRPHVDGGNTIYF. The entire variable domain, with the rest obtained from reference TRBV15 and TRBJ1-3, is as follows: DAMVIQNPRYQVTQFGKPVTLSCSQTLNHNVMYWYQQKSSQAPKLLFHYYDKDFNNEADTPDNFQSRRPNTSFCFLDIRSPGLGDTAMYLCATSRPHVDGGNTIYFGEGSWLTVV.

The table lists this clonotype with a few counts. This chain connects TRBV24-1 to TRBJ1-5; 9 bases align to TRBD1. CDR1 is KGHDR and CDR2 is SFDVKD in the germline V gene. Unmatched junction bases numbered 5, after V lost 3 bases and J lost 3 bases. This CDR3 is built from 16 residues. The CDR3 is CATSDRTGGLNQPQHF. The CDR3 region has the DNA TGTGCCACCAGTGATCGTACAGGGGGCCTCAATCAGCCCCAGCATTTT.

The rearrangement links TRBV20-1 to TRBJ2-2; no firm D call. V was trimmed by 6 bases and J by 7 bases, leaving 15 bases between them. This CDR3 spans 13 amino acids. Per germline, CDR1 DFQATT and CDR2 SNEGSKA (reference sequence). The chain's CDR3 is CSAGSSGYGELFF. The CDR3 DNA is TGCAGTGCCGGCAGTAGTGGTTACGGGGAGCTGTTTTTT.